The entry below gives a single T cell receptor beta chain sequence along with its context. Its antigen is not identified. Unique molecular identifiers were in the cDNA, with template-switch universal primer binding. MiXCR, applied by TCRdb to the 5' RACE reads, yields one record per CDR3 protein. Among some 590,000 distinct CDR3 sequences listed, more than 9% were seen once. From germline, CDR1 is DFQATT and CDR2 SNEGSKA (reference sequence). Trimming cost V 6 bases and J 4 bases, with 22 bases left between them. The CDR3 runs 15 residues. The data originate from a study of identical twins. Study results and limitations: Carriage of fewer insertions was seen in abundant cord blood beta clonotypes, whereas memory repertoires showed none. These conclusions were based on statistical analysis (cross-sectional, not following the same donors). Beta out-of-frame sequences showed weaker excess twin sharing.

These data were also reused for a study on yellow fever vaccine responses in identical twins.

J is TRBJ2-7 and V is TRBV20-1, with D perhaps assigned TRBD1 or TRBD2 (5 bases each). Sequencing was performed on PBMCs. The TCR originated in a woman aged 18-30 years in good health. For the CDR3, the DNA is TGCAGTGCCAGGAAGACAGCGGAAATCCTATACGAGCAGTACTTC. Translating gives CSARKTAEILYEQYF.